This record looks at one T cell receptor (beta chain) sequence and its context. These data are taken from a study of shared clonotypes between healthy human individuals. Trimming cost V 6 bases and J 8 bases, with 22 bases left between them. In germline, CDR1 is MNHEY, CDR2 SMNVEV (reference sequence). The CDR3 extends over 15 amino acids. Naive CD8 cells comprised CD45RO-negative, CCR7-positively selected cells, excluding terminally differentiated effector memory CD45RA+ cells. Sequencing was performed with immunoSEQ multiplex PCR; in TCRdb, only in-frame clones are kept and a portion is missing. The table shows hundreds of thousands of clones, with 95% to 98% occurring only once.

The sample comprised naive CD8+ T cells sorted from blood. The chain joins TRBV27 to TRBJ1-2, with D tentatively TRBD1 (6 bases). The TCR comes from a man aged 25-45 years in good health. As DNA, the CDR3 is TGTGCCAGCAGAACCCGGGCTGGGGGCGCGTTCGGCTACACCTTC. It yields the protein CASRTRAGGAFGYTF.